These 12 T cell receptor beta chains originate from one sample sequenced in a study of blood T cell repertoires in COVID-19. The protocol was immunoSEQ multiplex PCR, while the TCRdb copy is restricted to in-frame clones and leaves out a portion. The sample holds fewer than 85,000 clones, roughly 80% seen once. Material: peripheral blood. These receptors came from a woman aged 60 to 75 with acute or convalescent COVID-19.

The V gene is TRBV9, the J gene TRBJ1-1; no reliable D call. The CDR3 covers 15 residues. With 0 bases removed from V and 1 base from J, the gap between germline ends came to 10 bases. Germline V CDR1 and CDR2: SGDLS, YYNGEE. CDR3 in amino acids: CASSVAPGENTEAFF. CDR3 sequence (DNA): TGTGCCAGCAGCGTAGCTCCAGGTGAGAACACTGAAGCTTTCTTT.

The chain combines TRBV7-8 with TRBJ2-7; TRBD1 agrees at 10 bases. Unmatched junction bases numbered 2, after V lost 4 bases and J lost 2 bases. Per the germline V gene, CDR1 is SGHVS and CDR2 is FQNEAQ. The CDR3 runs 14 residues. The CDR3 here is CASSYGTGAYEQYV. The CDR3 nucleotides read TGTGCCAGCAGCTACGGGACAGGGGCCTACGAGCAGTACGTC.

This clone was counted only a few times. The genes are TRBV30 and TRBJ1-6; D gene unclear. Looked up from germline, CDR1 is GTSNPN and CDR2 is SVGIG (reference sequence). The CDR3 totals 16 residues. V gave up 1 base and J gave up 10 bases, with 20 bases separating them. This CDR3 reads CAWSAWVPGLYSPLHF. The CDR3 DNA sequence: TGTGCCTGGAGTGCATGGGTCCCGGGGTTATACTCACCCCTCCACTTT.

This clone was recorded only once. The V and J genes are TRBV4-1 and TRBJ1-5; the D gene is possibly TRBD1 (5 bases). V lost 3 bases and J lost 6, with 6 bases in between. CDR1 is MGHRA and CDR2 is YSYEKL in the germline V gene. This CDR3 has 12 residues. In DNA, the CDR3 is TGCGCCAGCAGCCACGGGGGTCAGCCCCAGCATTTT. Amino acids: CASSHGGQPQHF.

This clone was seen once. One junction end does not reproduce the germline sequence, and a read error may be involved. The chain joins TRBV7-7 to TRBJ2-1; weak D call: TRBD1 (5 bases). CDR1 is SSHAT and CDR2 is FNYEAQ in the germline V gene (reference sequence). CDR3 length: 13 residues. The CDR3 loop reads CASSLVQGYEQFF. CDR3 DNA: TGTGCTAGCAGCTTAGTTCAGGGCTATGAGCAGTTCTTC.

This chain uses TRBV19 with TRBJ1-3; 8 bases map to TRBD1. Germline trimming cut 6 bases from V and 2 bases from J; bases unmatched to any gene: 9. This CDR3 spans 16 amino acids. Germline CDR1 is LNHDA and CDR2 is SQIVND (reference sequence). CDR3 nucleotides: TGTGCCAGTAGCCCGACAGGGGAAGCTACTGGAAACACCATATATTTT. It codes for CASSPTGEATGNTIYF.

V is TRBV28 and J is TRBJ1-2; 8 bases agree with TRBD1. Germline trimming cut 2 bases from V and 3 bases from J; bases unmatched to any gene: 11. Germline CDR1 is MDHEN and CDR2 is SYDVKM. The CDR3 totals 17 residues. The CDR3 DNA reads TGTGCCAGCAGTTTAATGGGGATTGCAGGGGGCTACTATGGCTACACCTTC. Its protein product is CASSLMGIAGGYYGYTF.

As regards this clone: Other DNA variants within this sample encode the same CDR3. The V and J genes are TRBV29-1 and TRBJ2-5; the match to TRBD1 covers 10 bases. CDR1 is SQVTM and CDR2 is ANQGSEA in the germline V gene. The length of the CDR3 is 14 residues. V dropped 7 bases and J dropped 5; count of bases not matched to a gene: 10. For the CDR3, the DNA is TGCAGCGGAGGCGGACAGGGGGACGTGGAGACCCAGTACTTC. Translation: CSGGGQGDVETQYF.

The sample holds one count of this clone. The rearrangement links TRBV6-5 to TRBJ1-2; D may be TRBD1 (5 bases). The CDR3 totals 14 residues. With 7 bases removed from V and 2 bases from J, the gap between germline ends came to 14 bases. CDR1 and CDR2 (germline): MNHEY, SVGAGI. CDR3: CASIERGGNYGYTF. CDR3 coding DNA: TGTGCCAGCATAGAGCGGGGCGGAAACTATGGCTACACCTTC.

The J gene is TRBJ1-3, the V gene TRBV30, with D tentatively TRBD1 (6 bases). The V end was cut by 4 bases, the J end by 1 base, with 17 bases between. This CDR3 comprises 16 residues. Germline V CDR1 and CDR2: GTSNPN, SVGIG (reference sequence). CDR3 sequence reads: CAWNEPQGPSGNTIYF. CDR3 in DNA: TGTGCCTGGAATGAACCTCAGGGGCCTTCTGGAAACACCATATATTTT.

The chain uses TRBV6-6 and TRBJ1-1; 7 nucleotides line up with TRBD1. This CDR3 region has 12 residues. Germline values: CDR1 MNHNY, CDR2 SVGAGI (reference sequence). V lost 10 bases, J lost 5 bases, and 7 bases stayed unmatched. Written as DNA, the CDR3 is TGTGCCACCACGCCAGGGGGAACTGAAGCTTTCTTT. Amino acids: CATTPGGTEAFF.

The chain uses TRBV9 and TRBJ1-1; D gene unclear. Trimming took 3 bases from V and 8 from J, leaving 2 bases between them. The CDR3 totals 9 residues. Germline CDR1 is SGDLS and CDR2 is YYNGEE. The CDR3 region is CASSAEAFF. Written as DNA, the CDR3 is TGTGCCAGCAGCGCGGAAGCTTTCTTT.